The rows below give T cell receptor beta chains drawn from one sample of a study of T cell responses to AZD1222 COVID-19 vaccine. Profiling relied on immunoSEQ multiplex PCR, and the TCRdb table lists in-frame clones only, not all of them. The sample carries roughly 140,000 clones, roughly 89% recorded once. The sample here was peripheral blood, taken on day 0 of AZD1222 vaccination. The receptors shown here come from an adult in good health. CDR3s include the opening cysteine and the closing phenylalanine or tryptophan. Each record gives: J gene, V gene, D gene, clone size, CDR3 DNA, CDR3 protein. D genes are given only for firm matches. Clone size is shown for a subset of rows, as once, few, many or a class of expanded clone.

j_gene: TRBJ1-6; v_gene: TRBV3-1/TRBV3-2; d_gene: TRBD1; abundance: NA; CDR3nt: TGTGCCAGCAGCCAAGGACAGGGAGTGAGGAATTCACCCCTCCACTTT; CDR3aa: CASSQGQGVRNSPLHF
j_gene: TRBJ2-7; v_gene: TRBV9; d_gene: TRBD2; abundance: once; CDR3nt: TGTGCCAGCAGCGTAGATGCTAGCGGAACCTACGAGCAGTACTTC; CDR3aa: CASSVDASGTYEQYF
j_gene: TRBJ2-2; v_gene: TRBV27; d_gene: TRBD1; abundance: NA; CDR3nt: TGTGCCAGCAGGACAGGGGGATACACCGGGGAGCTGTTTTTT; CDR3aa: CASRTGGYTGELFF
j_gene: TRBJ1-2; v_gene: TRBV4-3; d_gene: NA; abundance: NA; CDR3nt: TGCGCCAGCAGCACCAAGAAAAACTATGGCTACACCTTC; CDR3aa: CASSTKKNYGYTF
j_gene: TRBJ2-3; v_gene: TRBV29-1; d_gene: NA; abundance: NA; CDR3nt: TGCAGCGTTGCGCTCCAGGGGGATACGCAGTATTTT; CDR3aa: CSVALQGDTQYF
j_gene: TRBJ1-5; v_gene: TRBV6-5; d_gene: NA; abundance: NA; CDR3nt: TGTGCCAGCAGTTACAGGGGTGGTCAGCCCCAGCATTTT; CDR3aa: CASSYRGGQPQHF
j_gene: TRBJ1-5; v_gene: TRBV6-5; d_gene: NA; abundance: NA; CDR3nt: TGTGCCAGCAGTTACTCAGGGGCCCGCAATCAGCCCCAGCATTTT; CDR3aa: CASSYSGARNQPQHF
j_gene: TRBJ1-1; v_gene: TRBV6-6; d_gene: NA; abundance: NA; CDR3nt: TGTGCCAGCAGCAGGGGCCTGAACACTGAAGCTTTCTTT; CDR3aa: CASSRGLNTEAFF
j_gene: TRBJ2-4; v_gene: TRBV7-2; d_gene: NA; abundance: NA; CDR3nt: TGTGCCAGCAGCTCGGACCGATTAGCCAAAAACATTCAGTACTTC; CDR3aa: CASSSDRLAKNIQYF
j_gene: TRBJ2-1; v_gene: TRBV19; d_gene: NA; abundance: NA; CDR3nt: TGTGCCAGTAGTTCCCAGACTAGAGTTGAGCAGTTCTTC; CDR3aa: CASSSQTRVEQFF
j_gene: TRBJ2-2; v_gene: TRBV7-9; d_gene: NA; abundance: once; CDR3nt: TGTGCCAGCAGCTCATACCGGGCGCCAAACACCGGGGAGCTGTTTTTT; CDR3aa: CASSSYRAPNTGELFF
j_gene: TRBJ2-5; v_gene: TRBV9; d_gene: TRBD1; abundance: NA; CDR3nt: TGTGCCAGCAGCGCGACAGGGGGAGAGACCCAGTACTTC; CDR3aa: CASSATGGETQYF
j_gene: TRBJ1-1; v_gene: TRBV6-5; d_gene: NA; abundance: NA; CDR3nt: TGTGCCAGCAACCCAGGTCTGAACACTGAAGCTTTCTTT; CDR3aa: CASNPGLNTEAFF
j_gene: TRBJ2-1; v_gene: TRBV3-1/TRBV3-2; d_gene: TRBD2; abundance: NA; CDR3nt: TGTGCCAGCAGCCAAGGTATTGCCGGGACTAGCGTCTACAATGAGCAGTTCTTC; CDR3aa: CASSQGIAGTSVYNEQFF
j_gene: TRBJ1-1; v_gene: TRBV28; d_gene: NA; abundance: NA; CDR3nt: TGTGCCAGCAACGGGATTGGCACTGAAGCTTTCTTT; CDR3aa: CASNGIGTEAFF
j_gene: TRBJ1-2; v_gene: TRBV10-3; d_gene: TRBD1; abundance: NA; CDR3nt: TGTGCCATCAGCAACGCAGGGGGCCCTTCGAGCTATGGCTACACCTTC; CDR3aa: CAISNAGGPSSYGYTF
j_gene: TRBJ1-1; v_gene: TRBV28; d_gene: TRBD1; abundance: NA; CDR3nt: TGTGCCAGCAGCTCTTCGACAGGGGCCACGTCGGTATTCGCTGAAGCTTTCTTT; CDR3aa: CASSSSTGATSVFAEAFF
j_gene: TRBJ1-2; v_gene: TRBV19; d_gene: NA; abundance: NA; CDR3nt: TGTGCCAGTAGTATAAGGGGGAGGACTAACTATGGCTACACCTTC; CDR3aa: CASSIRGRTNYGYTF
j_gene: TRBJ2-3; v_gene: TRBV28; d_gene: NA; abundance: NA; CDR3nt: TGTGCCAGCAATCCCCGGACGGCTAGCACAGATACGCAGTATTTT; CDR3aa: CASNPRTASTDTQYF
j_gene: TRBJ2-5; v_gene: TRBV18; d_gene: TRBD2; abundance: once; CDR3nt: TGTGCCAGCTCCCCGGCAATTACTAGCGGGGCGACGCAAGAGACCCAGTACTTC; CDR3aa: CASSPAITSGATQETQYF
j_gene: TRBJ2-3; v_gene: TRBV30; d_gene: NA; abundance: NA; CDR3nt: TGTGCCTGGAGTATGGCGGATACGCAGTATTTT; CDR3aa: CAWSMADTQYF
j_gene: TRBJ2-7; v_gene: TRBV27; d_gene: NA; abundance: NA; CDR3nt: TGTGCCAGCAGTCTACGGGTCCTCCCAGGGGAGCAGTACTTC; CDR3aa: CASSLRVLPGEQYF
j_gene: TRBJ2-3; v_gene: TRBV5-5; d_gene: NA; abundance: NA; CDR3nt: TGTGCCAGCAGCTTGGGATCGGCAGGGGTAGCAGATACGCAGTATTTT; CDR3aa: CASSLGSAGVADTQYF
j_gene: TRBJ2-3; v_gene: TRBV28; d_gene: NA; abundance: NA; CDR3nt: TGTGCCAGCAGTTTACCCTGGGGGGCGGTGGATACGCAGTATTTT; CDR3aa: CASSLPWGAVDTQYF
j_gene: TRBJ2-2; v_gene: TRBV9; d_gene: NA; abundance: NA; CDR3nt: TGTGCCAGCAGCGTAGAGACCCGAGAAGCGGCTAACACCGGGGAGCTGTTTTTT; CDR3aa: CASSVETREAANTGELFF